This T cell receptor beta chain was sequenced during a study of beta chain features in type 1 diabetes. General study points: Among patients with Type 1 diabetes, TCRB CDR3s were moderately but significantly shorter in every one of the four CD4+ subsets.

The ends lost 1 base at V and 2 bases at J; junction bases unmatched: 2. The germline V gene encodes CDR1 LGHNA and CDR2 YSLEER. This CDR3 has 15 amino acids. Concerning this clone itself: No antigen is known for it.

Every isolated RNA sample was fully reverse transcribed, so sequencing captured expressed TCRB transcripts. Assay used: immunoSEQ multiplex PCR; TCRdb lists only in-frame clones, some missing. Of roughly 290,000 clones listed, approximately 15% were seen once; the top ten hold around 0.015%. Without exception, sorted populations had purity beyond 95%. Material for sequencing was naive CD4+ T cells from blood. V gene TRBV4-3 combines with J gene TRBJ1-3; TRBD1 matches 7 bases. This TCR derives from a man younger than 35 with type 1 diabetes. CDR3 nucleotides: TGCGCCAGCAGCCAAGCGACAGGGACTGGAAACACCATATATTTT. As protein: CASSQATGTGNTIYF.